The clone carrying this T cell receptor beta chain was seen once. The CDR3 runs to 16 residues. The V gene end was trimmed by 0 bases and the J gene end by 4 bases; junction bases not matched to a gene: 3. Germline V CDR1 and CDR2: MRHNA, SNTAGT. The repertoire was sequenced with immunoSEQ multiplex PCR; TCRdb's copy has only in-frame clones and lacks some. The data contain about 36,000 clones, about 92% of them seen just once; the ten biggest clones take up approximately 0.38%. This entry is derived from a study of T cell changes during pregnancy in multiple sclerosis. The origin of this receptor is a female donor with multiple sclerosis, enrolled in a pregnancy study. This chain connects TRBV6-4 to TRBJ1-6, with 7 bases fitting TRBD1. The sample consisted of CD4+ T cells from peripheral blood mononuclear cells, taken in the first trimester of pregnancy. The CDR3 DNA reads TGTGCCAGCAGTGACTCTACAGGGGCTTATAATTCACCCCTCCACTTT. It is translated as CASSDSTGAYNSPLHF.